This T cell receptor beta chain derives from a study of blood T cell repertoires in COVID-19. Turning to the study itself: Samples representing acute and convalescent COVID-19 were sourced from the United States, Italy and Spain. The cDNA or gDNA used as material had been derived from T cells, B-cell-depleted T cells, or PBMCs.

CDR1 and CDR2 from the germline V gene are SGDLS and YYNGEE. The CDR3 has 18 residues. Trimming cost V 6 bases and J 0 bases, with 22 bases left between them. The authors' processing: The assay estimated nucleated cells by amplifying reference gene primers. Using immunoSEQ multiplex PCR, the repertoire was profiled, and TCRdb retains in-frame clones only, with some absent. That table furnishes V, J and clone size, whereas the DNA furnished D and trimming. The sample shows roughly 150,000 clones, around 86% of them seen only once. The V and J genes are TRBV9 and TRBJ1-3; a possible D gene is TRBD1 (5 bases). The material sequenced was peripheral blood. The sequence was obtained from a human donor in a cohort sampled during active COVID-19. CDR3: CASTPAGSYPSSGNTIYF. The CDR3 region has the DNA TGTGCCAGCACCCCGGCAGGGTCATACCCTAGCTCTGGAAACACCATATATTTT.